This T cell receptor (beta chain) was found in a study of CD8+CD57+ T cells in acquired aplastic anemia. Genomic DNA acted as the template from which TCR beta VDJ combination and CDR3 sequence profiling were carried out. TCRdb ran MiXCR on the reads and lists one entry per CDR3 protein. The repertoire consists of around 190,000 distinct CDR3 sequences, with about 59% occurring once and the leading ten covering around 32%. Regarding this clonotype: Its ends do not fully match the called genes, so a read error is possible.

The germline gives CDR1 SGHNT, CDR2 YYREEE (reference sequence). This CDR3 has 12 amino acids. The V and J genes are TRBV5-4 and TRBJ2-7; D is unclear. Material for sequencing was sorted CD4+, CD8+, or CD8+CD57+ T cells (not recorded which) from PBMCs. The TCR sequence derives from a human donor in good health. The CDR3 nucleotides read TGCGCCAGCAGCAGCCGGGCCCAGGAGCAGTACTTC. Translated, it gives CASSSRAQEQYF.